This TCR beta chain was sequenced during a study of radiotherapy plus CTLA-4 blockade in lung cancer. Whole-study context: Disease control was achieved by over 25% of patients, and objective responses by around 17%.

In the case of this clone: Its antigen remains unidentified.

Only in-frame clones appear in the TCRdb table, and some are missing; sequencing was by immunoSEQ multiplex PCR. The sample has 50,000 or so clones, approximately 90% seen once. Whole-study results and caveats: In blood, early T cell clone dynamics reportedly predicted response best, together with interferon-beta. Clones derived from tumor TCRs expanded in blood after radiotherapy plus ipilimumab.

The ends lost 2 bases at V and 5 bases at J; junction bases unmatched: 6. CDR3 size: 16 residues. CDR1 SGHTA and CDR2 FQGNSA come from the germline V gene. Chemo-refractory metastatic non-small-cell lung cancer patients were treated with focal radiation plus CTLA-4 blockade with ipilimumab. Sequenced here: peripheral blood, sampled from a patient treated with radiotherapy plus ipilimumab. The sequence was collected from a human donor with non-small cell lung cancer whose response to radiotherapy plus ipilimumab could not be evaluated. V usage is TRBV7-2 and J usage is TRBJ2-5, with 12 nucleotides matching TRBD2. The CDR3 region has the DNA TGTGCCAGCAGCTTACTAGCGGGAGGGCCGTGGGAGACCCAGTACTTC. Translated, it gives CASSLLAGGPWETQYF.